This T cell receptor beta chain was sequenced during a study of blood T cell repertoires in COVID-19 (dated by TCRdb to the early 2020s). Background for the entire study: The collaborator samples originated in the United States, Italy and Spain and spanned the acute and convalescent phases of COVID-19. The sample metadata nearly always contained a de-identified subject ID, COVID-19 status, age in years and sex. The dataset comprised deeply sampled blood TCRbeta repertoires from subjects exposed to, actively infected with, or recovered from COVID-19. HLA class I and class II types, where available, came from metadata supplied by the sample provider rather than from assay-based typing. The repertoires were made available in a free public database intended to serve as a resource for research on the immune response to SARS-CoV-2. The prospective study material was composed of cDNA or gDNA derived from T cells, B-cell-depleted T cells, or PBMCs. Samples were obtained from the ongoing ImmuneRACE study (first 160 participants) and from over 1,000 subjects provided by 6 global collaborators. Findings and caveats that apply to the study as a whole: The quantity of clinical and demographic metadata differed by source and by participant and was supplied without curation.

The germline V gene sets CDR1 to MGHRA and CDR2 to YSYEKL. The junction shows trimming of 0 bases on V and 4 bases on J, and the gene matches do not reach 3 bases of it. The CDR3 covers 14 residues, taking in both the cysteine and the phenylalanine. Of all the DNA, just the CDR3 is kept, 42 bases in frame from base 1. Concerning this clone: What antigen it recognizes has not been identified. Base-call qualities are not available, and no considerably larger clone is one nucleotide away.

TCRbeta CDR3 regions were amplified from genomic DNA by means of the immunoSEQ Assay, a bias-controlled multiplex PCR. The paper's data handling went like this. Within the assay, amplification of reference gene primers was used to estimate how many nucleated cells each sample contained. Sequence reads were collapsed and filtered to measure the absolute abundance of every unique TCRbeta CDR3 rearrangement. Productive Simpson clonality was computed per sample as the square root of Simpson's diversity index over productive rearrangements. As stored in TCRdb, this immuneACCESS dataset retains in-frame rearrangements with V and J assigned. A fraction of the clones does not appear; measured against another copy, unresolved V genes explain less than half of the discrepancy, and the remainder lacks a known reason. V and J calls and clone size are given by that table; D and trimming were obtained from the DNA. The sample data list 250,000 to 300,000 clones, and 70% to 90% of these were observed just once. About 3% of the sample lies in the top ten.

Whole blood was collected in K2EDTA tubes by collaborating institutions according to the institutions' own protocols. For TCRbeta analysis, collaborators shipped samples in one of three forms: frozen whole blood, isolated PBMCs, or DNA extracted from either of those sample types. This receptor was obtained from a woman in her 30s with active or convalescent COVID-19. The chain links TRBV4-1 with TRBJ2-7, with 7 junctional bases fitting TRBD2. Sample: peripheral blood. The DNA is TGCGCCAGCAGCCAAGAGGGGGGGATGTACGAGCAGTACTTC. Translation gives CASSQEGGMYEQYF.